This T cell receptor (beta chain) was identified in a study of blood T cell repertoires in COVID-19. Across the study: T cells, B-cell-depleted T cells, or PBMCs provided the cDNA or gDNA that served as material.

This clone was picked up a small number of times. The V gene end was trimmed by 5 bases and the J gene end by 4 bases; junction bases not matched to a gene: 6. The CDR3 has 15 amino acids. Germline lookup yields CDR1 MRHNA and CDR2 SNTAGT. Clones were sequenced by immunoSEQ multiplex PCR, and TCRdb holds only the in-frame ones, with some missing. The sample carries about 440,000 clones, more than 70% recorded once. Enrollment of patients from Seattle took place during active infection, with longitudinal follow-up. The sequence was collected from a woman aged 45-60 years with COVID-19, enrolled during active disease. This chain uses TRBV6-4 with TRBJ2-3; 10 bases match TRBD2. The specimen sequenced was peripheral blood. CDR3: CASSPSGGGADTQYF. CDR3 nucleotide sequence: TGTGCCAGCAGTCCTAGCGGGGGTGGGGCAGATACGCAGTATTTT.